This TCR beta chain comes out of a study of blood T cells in healthy people across ages. Alongside a J-beta primer mix, a sample-barcoded 5' primer served in a second PCR lasting about 6 to 12 cycles. No fewer than 3 million CDR3-containing paired-end reads came from each sample. Via MiXCR, TCRdb re-called the 5' RACE reads, giving one row per CDR3 protein. The table shows 870,000 or so distinct CDR3 sequences, with under 30% occurring only once. V shed 5 bases and J shed 5 bases, with 14 bases lying between them. The germline gives CDR1 DFQATT, CDR2 SNEGSKA (reference sequence). CDR3 length: 13 residues. There were healthy Caucasian individuals from Russia, aged about 6 to 100, serving as donors. PBMCs, at least 7 million per sample, were isolated. This clonotype was found many times.

This TCR came from a woman aged 80 or over in good health. The sequencing sample was made of blood. This chain uses TRBV20-1 with TRBJ2-3; the D call may be TRBD1 or TRBD2 (5 bases each). CDR3: CSAPRAGGDTQYF. For the CDR3, the DNA is TGCAGTGCTCCCAGGGCTGGAGGAGATACGCAGTATTTT.